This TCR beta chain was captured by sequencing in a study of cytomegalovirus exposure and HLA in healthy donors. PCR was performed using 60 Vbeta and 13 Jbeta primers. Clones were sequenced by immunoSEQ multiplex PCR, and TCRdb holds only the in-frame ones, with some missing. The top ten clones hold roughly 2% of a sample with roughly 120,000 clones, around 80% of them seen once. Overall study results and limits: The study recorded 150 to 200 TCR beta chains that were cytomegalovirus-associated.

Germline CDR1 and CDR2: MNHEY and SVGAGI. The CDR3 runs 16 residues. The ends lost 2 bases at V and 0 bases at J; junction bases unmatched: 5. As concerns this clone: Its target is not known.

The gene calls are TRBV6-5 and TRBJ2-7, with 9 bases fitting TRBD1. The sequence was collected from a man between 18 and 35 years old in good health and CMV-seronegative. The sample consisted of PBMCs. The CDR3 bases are TGTGCCAGCAGTTACCGACTGGGACAGGGCTCCTACGAGCAGTACTTC. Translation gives CASSYRLGQGSYEQYF.